This T cell receptor (beta chain) was sequenced in a study of CD8 T cells in ankylosing spondylitis. This clonotype was counted at least ten times. TCRdb itself ran the 5' RACE reads through MiXCR, one entry per CDR3 protein. The sample records approximately 130,000 distinct CDR3 sequences, roughly an eighth being singletons. This CDR3 contains 13 residues. V lost 5 bases, J lost 10 bases, and 16 bases lay in between. Germline CDR1 SGHKS, CDR2 YYEKEE (reference sequence). The sequenced material came from blood, either unsorted or a sorted T cell fraction (not recorded which). The TCR comes from a female donor with ankylosing spondylitis or in good health (not recorded which). The chain links TRBV5-5 to TRBJ2-1; no clear D. CDR3 residues: CASRTHGQREQFF. The CDR3, as DNA: TGTGCCAGCAGAACCCACGGGCAACGCGAGCAGTTCTTC.